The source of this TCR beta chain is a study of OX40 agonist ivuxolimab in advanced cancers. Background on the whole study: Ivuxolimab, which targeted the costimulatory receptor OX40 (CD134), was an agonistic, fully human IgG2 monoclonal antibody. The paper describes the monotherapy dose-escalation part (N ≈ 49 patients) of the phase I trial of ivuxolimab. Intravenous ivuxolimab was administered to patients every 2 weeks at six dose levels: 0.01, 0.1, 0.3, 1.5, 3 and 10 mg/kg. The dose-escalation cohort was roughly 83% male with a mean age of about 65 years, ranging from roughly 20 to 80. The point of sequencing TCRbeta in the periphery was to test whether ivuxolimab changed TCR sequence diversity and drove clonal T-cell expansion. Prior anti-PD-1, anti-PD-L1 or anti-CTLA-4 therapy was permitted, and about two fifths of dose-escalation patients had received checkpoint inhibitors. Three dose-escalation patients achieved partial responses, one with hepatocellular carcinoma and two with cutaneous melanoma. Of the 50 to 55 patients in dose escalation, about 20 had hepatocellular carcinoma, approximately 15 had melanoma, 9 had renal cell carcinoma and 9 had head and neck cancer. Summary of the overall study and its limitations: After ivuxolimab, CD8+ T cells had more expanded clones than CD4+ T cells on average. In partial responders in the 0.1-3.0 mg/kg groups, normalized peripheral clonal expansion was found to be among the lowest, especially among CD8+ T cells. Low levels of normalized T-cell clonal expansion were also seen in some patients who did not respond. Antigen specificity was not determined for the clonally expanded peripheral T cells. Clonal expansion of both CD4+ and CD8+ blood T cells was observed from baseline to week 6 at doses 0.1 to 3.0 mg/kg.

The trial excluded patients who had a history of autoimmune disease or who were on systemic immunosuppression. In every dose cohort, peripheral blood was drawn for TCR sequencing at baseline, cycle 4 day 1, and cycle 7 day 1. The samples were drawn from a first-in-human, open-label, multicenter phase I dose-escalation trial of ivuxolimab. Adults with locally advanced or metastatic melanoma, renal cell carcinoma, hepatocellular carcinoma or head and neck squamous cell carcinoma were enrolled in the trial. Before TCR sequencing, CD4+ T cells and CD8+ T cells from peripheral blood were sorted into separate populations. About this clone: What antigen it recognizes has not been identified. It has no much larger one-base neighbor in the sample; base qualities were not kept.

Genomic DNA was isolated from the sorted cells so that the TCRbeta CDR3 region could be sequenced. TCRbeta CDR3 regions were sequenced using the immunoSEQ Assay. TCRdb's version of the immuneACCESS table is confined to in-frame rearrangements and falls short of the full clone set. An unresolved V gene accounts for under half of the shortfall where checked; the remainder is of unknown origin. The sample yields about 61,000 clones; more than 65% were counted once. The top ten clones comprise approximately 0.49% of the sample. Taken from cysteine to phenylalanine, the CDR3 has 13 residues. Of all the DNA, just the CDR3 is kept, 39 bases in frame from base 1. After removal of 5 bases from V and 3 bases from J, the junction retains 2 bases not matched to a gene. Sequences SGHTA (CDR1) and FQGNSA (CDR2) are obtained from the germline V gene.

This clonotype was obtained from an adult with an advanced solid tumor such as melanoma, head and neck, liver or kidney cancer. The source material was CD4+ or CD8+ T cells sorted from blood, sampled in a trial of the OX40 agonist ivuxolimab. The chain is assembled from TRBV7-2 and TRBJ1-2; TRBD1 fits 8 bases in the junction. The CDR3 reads CASSADRDYGYTF. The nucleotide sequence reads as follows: TGTGCCAGCAGCGCGGACAGGGACTATGGCTACACCTTC.